This T cell receptor beta chain was obtained from a study of T cells expressing NK-cell markers. Whole-study context: It was from sorted CD3+CD56+NKG2C+, CD3+CD56+NKG2C- and CD3+CD56-NKG2C+ T cells that TCR beta repertoires came. Within the sequenced cohort of eight donors, seven exhibited HCMV seropositivity and one was seronegative. Whole-study results and caveats: The CD3+CD56-NKG2C+ fraction was also led by these clonotypes in several donors.

This CDR3 has 15 amino acids. CDR1 MNHNS and CDR2 SASEGT come from the germline V gene. A word on this clonotype: What it binds is not known.

For each CDR3 protein, TCRdb gives one entry from its re-call of the 5' RACE reads, without DNA. Its listing shows approximately 460,000 distinct CDR3 sequences. The receptor was isolated from a woman between 18 and 69 years old in good health. The chain employs TRBV6-1 and TRBJ2-7; the D call of TRBD1 rests on TCRdb alone, since no DNA is present to check it. The sequenced sample was blood T cells: a sorted CD56 or NKG2C T cell subset, CD4+ or CD8+ T cells, or bulk PBMC T cells (not recorded which). The CDR3 reads CASSEGGQGAYEQYF.